This TCR beta chain originates from a study of spatial heterogeneity in lung cancer. Broader study findings: Counts of expanded intratumoral alpha and beta TCRs tracked tumor mutation counts.

Documented time point: sample taken at primary tumor resection. TCRdb reprocessed the 5' RACE reads via MiXCR and lists one record per CDR3 protein. The table records about 13,000 distinct CDR3 sequences, 3.5% to 4.5% of them present only once. With respect to this clonotype: Its antigen is unidentified.

V lost 1 base to trimming and J lost 5 bases, with 15 bases between them. The CDR3 is 15 amino acids. CDR1 and CDR2 (germline): SGHRS, YFSETQ. The source material was lung tumor tissue, sampled at surgery. V is TRBV5-1 and J is TRBJ1-1; D unresolved. This receptor was obtained from a male donor with early-stage non-small cell lung cancer. The CDR3 nucleotides are TGCGCCAGCAGCTTGAACAGCGCCTATGGGACTGAAGCTTTCTTT. This encodes CASSLNSAYGTEAFF.